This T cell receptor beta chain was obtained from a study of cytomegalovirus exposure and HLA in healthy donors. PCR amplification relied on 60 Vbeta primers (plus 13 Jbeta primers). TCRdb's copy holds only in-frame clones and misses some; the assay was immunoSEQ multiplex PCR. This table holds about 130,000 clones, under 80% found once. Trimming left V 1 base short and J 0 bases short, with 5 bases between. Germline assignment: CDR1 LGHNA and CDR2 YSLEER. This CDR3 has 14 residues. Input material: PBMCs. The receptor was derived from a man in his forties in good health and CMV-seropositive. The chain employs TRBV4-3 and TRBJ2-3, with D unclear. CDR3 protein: CASSQAQSTDTQYF. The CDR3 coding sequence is TGCGCCAGCAGCCAAGCACAGAGCACAGATACGCAGTATTTT.